This T cell receptor beta chain stems from a study of cytomegalovirus exposure and HLA in healthy donors. For the study at large: An early data release held tens of millions of unique TCRs from HLA-typed donors. Notes on the study in general: Rarity marked most TCR sequences, yet some public TCRs occurred in many donors. Roughly uniform sequencing depth across donors was assumed, possibly incorrectly. A later analysis appeared to link common viral pathogens to several of the most significant clusters.

As for this clone: Its antigen remains unidentified.

Losses at the gene ends were 3 bases for V and 2 bases for J; bases not matched to a gene: 9. This CDR3 is 16 amino acids long. Germline V gene lookup returns CDR1 SGHRS and CDR2 YFSETQ. The study ran its PCR with 60 Vbeta and 13 Jbeta primers. Sequencing was performed with immunoSEQ multiplex PCR; in TCRdb, only in-frame clones are kept and a portion is missing. Here the sample spans about 260,000 clones, just under 85% being singletons. V gene TRBV5-1 combines with J gene TRBJ2-3, with 7 nucleotides matching TRBD1. The TCR originated in a woman in her thirties or forties in good health and CMV-seropositive. Material: PBMCs. The CDR3 region is CASSSTGQLYTDTQYF. The CDR3 bases are TGCGCCAGCAGCTCCACGGGACAGCTTTACACAGATACGCAGTATTTT.